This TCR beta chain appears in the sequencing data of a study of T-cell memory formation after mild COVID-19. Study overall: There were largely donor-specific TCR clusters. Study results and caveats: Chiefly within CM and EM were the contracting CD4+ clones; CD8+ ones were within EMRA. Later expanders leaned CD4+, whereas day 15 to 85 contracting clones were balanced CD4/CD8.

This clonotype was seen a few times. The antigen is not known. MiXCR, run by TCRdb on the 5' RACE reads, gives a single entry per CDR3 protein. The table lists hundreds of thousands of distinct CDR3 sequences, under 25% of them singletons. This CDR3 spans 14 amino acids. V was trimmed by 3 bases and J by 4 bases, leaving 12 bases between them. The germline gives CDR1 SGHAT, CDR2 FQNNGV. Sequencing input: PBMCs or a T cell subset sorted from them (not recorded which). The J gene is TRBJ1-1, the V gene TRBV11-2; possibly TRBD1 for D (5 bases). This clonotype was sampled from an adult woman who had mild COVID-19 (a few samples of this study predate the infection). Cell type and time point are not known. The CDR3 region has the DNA TGTGCCAGCAGCTTTACCCGCCAGGGCACTGAAGCTTTCTTT. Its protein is CASSFTRQGTEAFF.